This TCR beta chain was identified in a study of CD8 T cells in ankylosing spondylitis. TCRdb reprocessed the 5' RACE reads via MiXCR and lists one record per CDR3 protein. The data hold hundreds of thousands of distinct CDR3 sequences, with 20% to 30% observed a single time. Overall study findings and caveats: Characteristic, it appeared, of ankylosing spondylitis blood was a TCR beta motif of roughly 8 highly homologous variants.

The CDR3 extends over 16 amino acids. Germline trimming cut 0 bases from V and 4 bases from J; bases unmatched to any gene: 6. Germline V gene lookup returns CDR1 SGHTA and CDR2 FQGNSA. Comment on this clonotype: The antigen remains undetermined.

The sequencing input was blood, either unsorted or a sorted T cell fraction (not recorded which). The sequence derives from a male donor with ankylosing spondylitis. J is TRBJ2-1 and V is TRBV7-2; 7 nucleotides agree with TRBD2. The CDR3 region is CASSLASSGHYNEQFF. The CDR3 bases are TGTGCCAGCAGCTTAGCGTCTAGCGGCCATTACAATGAGCAGTTCTTC.